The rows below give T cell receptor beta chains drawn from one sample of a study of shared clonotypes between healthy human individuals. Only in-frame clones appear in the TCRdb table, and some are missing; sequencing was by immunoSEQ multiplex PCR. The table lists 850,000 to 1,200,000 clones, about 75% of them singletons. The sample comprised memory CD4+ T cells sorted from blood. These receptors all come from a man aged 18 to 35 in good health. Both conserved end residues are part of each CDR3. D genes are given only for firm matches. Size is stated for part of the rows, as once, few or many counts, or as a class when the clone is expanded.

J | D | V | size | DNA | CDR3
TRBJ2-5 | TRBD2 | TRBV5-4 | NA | TGTGCCAGCAGCTTCGGACTAGCGGCACAAGAGACCCAGTACTTC | CASSFGLAAQETQYF
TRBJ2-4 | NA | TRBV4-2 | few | TGTGCCAGCAGCCAAGATGGGGACCTCTTGTACTTC | CASSQDGDLLYF
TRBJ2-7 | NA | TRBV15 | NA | TGTGCCACCAGCCGCGGCTGGGCCTACGAGCAGTACTTC | CATSRGWAYEQYF
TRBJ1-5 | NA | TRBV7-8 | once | TGTGCCAGCAGCCTAATGGGGGGTAGCAATCAGCCCCAGCATTTT | CASSLMGGSNQPQHF
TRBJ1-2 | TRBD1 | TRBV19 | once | TGTGCCAGCGGGACAGCAGCTAACTATGGCTACACCTTC | CASGTAANYGYTF
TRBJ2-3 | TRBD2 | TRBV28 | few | TGTGCCAGCAGTCCGGGGGGGCCGATGACAGATACGCAGTATTTT | CASSPGGPMTDTQYF
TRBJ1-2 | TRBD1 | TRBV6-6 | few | TGTGCCAGCCGAGACCCTCAGGGGGCAAGGAGGGGCTACACCTTC | CASRDPQGARRGYTF
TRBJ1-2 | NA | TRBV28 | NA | TGTGCCAGCAGTTGGGGTAGGGGCTATGGCTACACCTTC | CASSWGRGYGYTF
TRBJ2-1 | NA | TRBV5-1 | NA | TGCGCCAGCAGCCCAGGTGGGGGGACCCACAATGAGCAGTTCTTC | CASSPGGGTHNEQFF
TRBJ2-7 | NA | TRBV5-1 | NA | TGCGCCAGCAGCGCCACCGGGACGGGCCACTACGAGCAGTACTTC | CASSATGTGHYEQYF
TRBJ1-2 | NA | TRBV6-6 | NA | TGTGCCAGCAGTCCTCCTAACTATGGCTACACCTTC | CASSPPNYGYTF
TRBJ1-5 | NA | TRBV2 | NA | TGTGCCAGCAACCGACGGAGCAATCAGCCCCAGCATTTT | CASNRRSNQPQHF
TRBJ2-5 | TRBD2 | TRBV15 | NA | TGTGCCACCAGCAAAAGGACTAGCGGACCAGAGACCCAGTACTTC | CATSKRTSGPETQYF
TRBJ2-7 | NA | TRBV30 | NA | TGTGCCTGGAGTGTGATAGGGTCCACCTACGAGCAGTACTTC | CAWSVIGSTYEQYF
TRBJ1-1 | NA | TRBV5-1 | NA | TGCGCCAGCAGCGGGGGATTGATCGGCACTGAAGCTTTCTTT | CASSGGLIGTEAFF
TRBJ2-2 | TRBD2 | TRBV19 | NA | TGTGCCAGTAGTATTCTTGGGGGGACTAGCGGCCCCACCGGGGAGCTGTTTTTT | CASSILGGTSGPTGELFF
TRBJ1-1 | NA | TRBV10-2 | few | TGCGCCAGCAGTGTGGGGACGGACACTGAAGCTTTCTTT | CASSVGTDTEAFF
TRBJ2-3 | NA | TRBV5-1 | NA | TGCGCCACCTCAGGGGAGCGGAGCACAGATACGCAGTATTTT | CATSGERSTDTQYF
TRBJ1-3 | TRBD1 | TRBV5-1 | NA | TGCGCCAGCAGTCCAGGGACAGGGGAGGACACCATATATTTT | CASSPGTGEDTIYF
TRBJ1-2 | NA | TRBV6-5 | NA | TGTGCCAGCAGTTATGATGGAGGGCCTGGGGGTGGCTACACCTTC | CASSYDGGPGGGYTF
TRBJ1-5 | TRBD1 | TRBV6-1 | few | TGTGCCAGCAGTGAAGGACAGGGTTTAGGCAATCAGCCCCAGCATTTT | CASSEGQGLGNQPQHF
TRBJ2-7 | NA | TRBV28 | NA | TGTGCCAGCAGTTCCCACGGGGAGCACAGCTCCTACGAGCAGTACTTC | CASSSHGEHSSYEQYF
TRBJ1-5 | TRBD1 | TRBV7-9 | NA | TGTGCCAGCAGCTTAGCCGGGACAGGGGGCAATCAGCCCCAGCATTTT | CASSLAGTGGNQPQHF
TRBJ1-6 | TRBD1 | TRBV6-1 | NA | TGTGCCAGCAGTGACTTTCTGGCAGGGGGCAATTCACCCCTCCACTTT | CASSDFLAGGNSPLHF
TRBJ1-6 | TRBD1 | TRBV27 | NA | TGTGCCAGCACTGCTACGGGGACAGTCGGCCTACCCCTCCACTTT | CASTATGTVGLPLHF
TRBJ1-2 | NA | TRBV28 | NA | TGTGCCAGCAGTCAGGACAGCGCTGGCTACACCTTC | CASSQDSAGYTF
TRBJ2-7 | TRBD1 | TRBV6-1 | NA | TGTGCCAGCAGCGCCTTGACAGGGACCCACGAGCAGTACTTC | CASSALTGTHEQYF
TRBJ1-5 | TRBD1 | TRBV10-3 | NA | TGTGCCACCAAGGGACAGGGGGGCGGGCAGCCCCAGCATTTT | CATKGQGGGQPQHF